This T cell receptor beta chain comes out of a study of PD-1 blockade in mismatch repair-deficient tumors (TCRdb year 2017). At the level of the whole study: Between late 2013 and late 2016, the trial enrolled 75 to 95 consecutive patients with roughly twelve types of mismatch repair-deficient cancer, all of whom had received prior treatment and were progressing. Tumor-associated T cell clones in the peripheral blood of patients responding to PD-1 blockade were tracked using deep sequencing of TCR CDR3 regions.

Mismatch repair deficiency in every enrolled patient was established by polymerase chain reaction or immunohistochemistry. TCR sequencing was carried out for three patients who responded to pembrolizumab therapy. Pembrolizumab PD-1 blockade was prospectively tested in advanced mismatch repair-deficient cancers, regardless of tissue of origin, in the phase II trial. Peripheral blood T cell samples were gathered serially, both before PD-1 blockade started and at multiple time points afterward. The timing of each blood sample was reported as weeks after the first dose of pembrolizumab. This clone came up once. The specificity of this receptor is unknown. The sample holds no much larger clone one base away, and base qualities are not on file. The research as a whole found: Clones residing in the tumor, which were often undetectable in blood before treatment, expanded quickly after pembrolizumab and then contracted, generally before radiologic responses.

Libraries were constructed by the immunoSEQ multiplex PCR assay. Sourced from immuneACCESS, this table was stored by TCRdb with only in-frame sequences that have V and J called. A share of the clones is absent; for the studies checked, an unresolved V gene accounts for under half, and the remainder has no known explanation. In all, the sample holds about 130,000 clones, and 88% of those were seen once. Of the sample, 12% falls within the top ten clones. V sheds 1 base and J sheds 5 bases, leaving 13 bases between their ends. The germline V gene gives CDR1 as LGHNA and CDR2 as YSLEER. The CDR3 has 15 amino acids, counting the end cysteine and phenylalanine. The retained sequence is limited to the CDR3, 45 bases, with the frame set at the first base.

This material consisted of peripheral blood, taken about 17 months after starting pembrolizumab. Recombination connected TRBV4-3 to TRBJ2-3; the D gene remains uncertain. The clonotype comes from an adult with mismatch repair-deficient cancer. The DNA sequence follows: TGCGCCAGCAGCCAAGGGTTGCACATCGTAGATACGCAGTATTTT. Translated, this gives CASSQGLHIVDTQYF.